Presented here are 17 T cell receptor beta chains from one specimen sequenced in a study of T cell repertoires in cytomegalovirus infection (dated by TCRdb to about 2019). Their target antigens are unknown. The sample's treatment or condition label, decoded: in vitro stimulation with specific CMV peptide epitopes to enrich CMV-specific T cells. This sample was sequenced with an Illumina HiSeq 1500. Through fastp at Q25 and MiXCR, TCRdb rebuilt clones from the public reads, retaining in-frame beta chains. Rows with one shared CDR3 protein collapse into an entry with the most common genes and DNA. The sample has more than 250,000 distinct CDR3 sequences on record, approximately 25% of them singletons. The ten largest clonotypes hold 13% of the sample. The sample consisted of cultured PBMCs, taken from culture after CMV antigen stimulation. These receptors were taken from a human donor in good health (CMV status not recorded). Some clones in this sample may be carry-over from other donors' samples.

V and J are TRBV12-3 or TRBV12-4 and TRBJ2-3, with D perhaps TRBD2 (6 bases). The CDR3 sequence is 13 residues long. Trimming left V 6 bases short and J 4 bases short, with 11 bases between. The CDR3 bases are TGTGCCAGCAGGACAACTAGCTCAGATACGCAGTATTTT. As protein: CASRTTSSDTQYF.

CDR3: CASSIGVGPSEEQYF. CDR3 nucleotides: TGTGCCAGTAGTATAGGCGTCGGACCTTCTGAGGAGCAGTACTTC. The chain carries TRBV19 and TRBJ2-7; no firm D call. Per the germline V gene, CDR1 is LNHDA and CDR2 is SQIVND (reference sequence). The length of the CDR3 is 15 residues. The V gene lost 1 base and the J gene lost 7 bases, with 17 bases spanning the gap.

This clonotype was seen ten or more times. The rearrangement links TRBV7-9 to TRBJ1-1; TRBD1 might be the D (6 bases). Germline loops: CDR1 SEHNR, CDR2 FQNEAQ (reference sequence). This CDR3 spans 16 amino acids. The germline V and J ends were trimmed by 5 bases and 5 bases, with 21 bases remaining between them. This chain's CDR3 is CASSLLGPGARTEAFF. The CDR3 DNA follows: TGTGCCAGCAGCCTCCTGGGCCCAGGGGCGAGGACTGAAGCTTTCTTT.

The CDR3 DNA reads TGTGCCAGCAGCTCGCGGGGCAGACCAGAGACCCAGTACTTC. This translates into CASSSRGRPETQYF. This rearrangement joins TRBV5-4 to TRBJ2-5, with D possibly being TRBD2 (6 bases). The V end lost 3 bases, the J end lost 4 bases, and 13 bases lay between the germline ends. Looked up from germline, CDR1 is SGHNT and CDR2 is YYREEE (reference sequence). The CDR3 consists of 14 residues.

This clonotype has at least ten counts. This chain links TRBV7-2 with TRBJ1-4, with unresolved D. The CDR3 is made up of 14 amino acids. Germline V gene data show CDR1 as SGHTA and CDR2 as FQGNSA. The V and J ends lost 4 bases and 2 bases respectively, with 8 bases between them. This CDR3 reads CASSYNPTNEKLFF. CDR3 nucleotide sequence: TGTGCCAGCAGCTATAACCCGACTAATGAAAAACTGTTTTTT.

This chain joins TRBV7-2 and TRBJ2-5; no clear D gene. The CDR3 is 15 amino acids. The V gene's germline CDR1 is SGHTA and CDR2 FQGNSA. Trimming stripped 1 base from V and 2 bases from J, with 11 bases between. CDR3: CASSLEGTGQETQYF. CDR3 nucleotides: TGTGCCAGCAGCTTAGAAGGAACTGGACAAGAGACCCAGTACTTC.

This clonotype was detected only a few times. This chain joins TRBV4-3 and TRBJ1-6, with 8 positions matching TRBD1. The CDR3 loop spans 14 amino acids. V shed 3 bases, J shed 7 bases, and the junction held 2 bases outside the gene matches. Looked up from germline, CDR1 is LGHNA and CDR2 is YSLEER. The CDR3 DNA reads TGCGCCAGCAGCCAGGACAGGGAAAATTCACCCCTCCACTTT. Its protein is CASSQDRENSPLHF.

This sequence joins TRBV12-3 or TRBV12-4 and TRBJ2-1; possible D gene TRBD2, 5 bases. CDR3 length equals 15 residues. V lost 2 bases, J lost 10 bases, and 18 bases lay in between. DNA for the CDR3: TGTGCCAGCAGTTTACCCAGTGGGAGACATCGGGAGCAGTTCTTC. This sequence encodes CASSLPSGRHREQFF.

This clonotype has more than one count but fewer than ten. The genes are TRBV4-3 and TRBJ1-5, with D hard to call. With 1 base removed from V and 2 bases from J, the gap between germline ends came to 6 bases. CDR3 size: 14 residues. Germline V lookup: CDR1 LGHNA, CDR2 YSLEER. The CDR3 coding sequence is TGCGCCAGCAGCCAAGTTAGGGGCAATCAGCCCCAGCATTTT. Amino acids: CASSQVRGNQPQHF.

This clonotype was seen more than once but under ten times. J is TRBJ2-5 and V is TRBV19, with D perhaps matching TRBD2 (5 bases). Germline lookup yields CDR1 LNHDA and CDR2 SQIVND (reference sequence). The ends were cut back, 3 bases at V and 5 bases at J, with 7 bases in the middle. This CDR3 is 12 amino acids long. In nucleotides, the CDR3 is TGTGCCAGTAGTATGGTAGCGGAGACCCAGTACTTC. This codes for CASSMVAETQYF.

A few counts support this clonotype. The chain has TRBV27 and TRBJ1-2; TRBD1 agrees at 8 bases. The germline V gene encodes CDR1 MNHEY and CDR2 SMNVEV (reference sequence). J was trimmed by 6 bases and V by 6 bases; bases with no gene match: 3. This CDR3 region has 12 residues. The CDR3 loop reads CASSRTGHGYTF. The CDR3 nucleotides are TGTGCCAGCAGCAGGACAGGGCATGGCTACACCTTC.

The V gene is TRBV28, the J gene TRBJ1-5, with 12 bases fitting TRBD1. Germline CDR1 MDHEN, CDR2 SYDVKM. This CDR3 has 17 amino acids. Trimming took 5 bases from V and 7 from J; bases not matched to a gene: 12. For the CDR3, the DNA is TGTGCCAGCAGTACTCCGGGACAGGGGGCTTTGGCGCAGCCCCAGCATTTT. Its translation is CASSTPGQGALAQPQHF.

The sample holds a few counts of this clonotype. The chain employs TRBV11-3 and TRBJ2-3, with TRBD2 matching over 9 bases. The CDR3 is made up of 17 amino acids. Germline V gene sequence: CDR1 SGHNT, CDR2 YENEEA. Trimming took 7 bases from V and 0 from J; bases not matched to a gene: 11. The CDR3 is CASTLRVTSGSTDTQYF. DNA of the CDR3: TGTGCCAGCACCCTTCGGGTGACTAGCGGTAGCACAGATACGCAGTATTTT.

This clonotype was recorded many times. V is TRBV7-2 and J is TRBJ2-7; the match to TRBD2 covers 8 bases. From germline, CDR1 is SGHTA and CDR2 FQGNSA. J was trimmed by 2 bases and V by 1 base; bases with no gene match: 4. The CDR3 consists of 15 residues. The CDR3 is CASSLEAGATYEQYF. The CDR3 bases are TGTGCCAGCAGCTTAGAAGCGGGAGCAACCTACGAGCAGTACTTC.

Only a few counts were recorded for this clonotype. The chain combines TRBV27 with TRBJ1-2; D remains unclear. The germline V gene encodes CDR1 MNHEY and CDR2 SMNVEV (reference sequence). The CDR3 contains 14 residues. V was pared by 6 bases and J by 3 bases, with 14 bases between. This CDR3 reads CASSLHSRYYGYTF. The DNA of the CDR3 is TGTGCCAGCAGCCTACACTCGAGGTACTATGGCTACACCTTC.

At least ten counts were recorded for this clonotype. The rearrangement joins TRBV7-8 to TRBJ2-1; D is unresolved. CDR3 length equals 13 residues. Germline V gene sequence: CDR1 SGHVS, CDR2 FQNEAQ. Trimming left V 1 base short and J 5 bases short, with 6 bases between. As DNA, the CDR3 is TGTGCCAGCAGCTTAGGTCAGAACAATGAGCAGTTCTTC. As protein: CASSLGQNNEQFF.

The chain joins TRBV6-2 or TRBV6-3 to TRBJ2-2, with 9 bases that match TRBD1. Looked up from germline, CDR1 is MNHEY and CDR2 is SVGEGT. The CDR3 covers 20 residues. With 2 bases clipped from V and 1 base from J, the junction kept 14 bases outside the gene matches. CDR3 sequence reads: CASSYAAGTGQILNTGELFF. In nucleotides, the CDR3 is TGTGCCAGCAGTTACGCGGCCGGGACAGGGCAAATCCTGAACACCGGGGAGCTGTTTTTT.